Listed here are 22 T cell receptor beta chains from one sample, sequenced in a study of OX40 agonist ivuxolimab in advanced cancers. Repertoires were generated with immunoSEQ multiplex PCR, while TCRdb's copy carries only in-frame clones and drops some. The sample has under 60,000 clones, approximately 90% seen once. This material consisted of CD4+ or CD8+ T cells sorted from blood, taken in a trial of the OX40 agonist ivuxolimab. The source is an adult with an advanced solid tumor such as melanoma, head and neck, liver or kidney cancer.

The chain uses TRBV6-1 and TRBJ1-5, with a weak D call TRBD1 (6 bases). The V end was cut by 5 bases, the J end by 3 bases, with 14 bases between. CDR1 and CDR2 from the germline V gene are MNHNS and SASEGT. The CDR3 runs to 15 residues. The CDR3 nucleotides are TGTGCCAGCAGTTTACTCCGGGACAACAATCAGCCCCAGCATTTT. Its translation is CASSLLRDNNQPQHF.

The chain has TRBV27 and TRBJ2-7, with a possible D match to TRBD1 (6 bases). With 5 bases removed from V and 5 bases from J, the gap between germline ends came to 22 bases. The CDR3 is 16 residues long. Germline assignment: CDR1 MNHEY and CDR2 SMNVEV (reference sequence). CDR3 DNA: TGTGCCAGCAGTCCAGCGACAGACGTGGGGGCGCACGAGCAGTACTTC. It encodes CASSPATDVGAHEQYF.

V usage is TRBV13 and J usage is TRBJ2-1; the match to TRBD2 covers 7 bases. The germline gives CDR1 PRHDT, CDR2 FYEKMQ (reference sequence). The trim removed 4 bases at V and 7 bases at J, leaving 10 bases unmatched. CDR3 length equals 15 residues. CDR3 in amino acids: CASSYPSGIVNEQFF. The CDR3 bases are TGTGCCAGCAGCTACCCTAGCGGTATCGTGAATGAGCAGTTCTTC.

V usage is TRBV7-9 and J usage is TRBJ1-6; no clear D. V lost 3 bases to trimming and J lost 8 bases, with 8 bases between them. Per the germline V gene, CDR1 is SEHNR and CDR2 is FQNEAQ (reference sequence). This CDR3 has 13 residues. In nucleotides, the CDR3 is TGTGCCAGCAGCTTTATTGACCATTCACCCCTCCACTTT. Its protein product is CASSFIDHSPLHF.

The rearrangement joins TRBV19 to TRBJ2-5; 11 nucleotides line up with TRBD2. CDR1 LNHDA and CDR2 SQIVND come from the germline V gene (reference sequence). The CDR3 is 15 amino acids. V lost 5 bases, J lost 0 bases, and 2 bases stayed unmatched. CDR3 protein: CASSLAGGYQETQYF. The CDR3 DNA is TGTGCCAGTAGTTTAGCGGGGGGGTACCAAGAGACCCAGTACTTC.

This clone was observed once. CDR3 DNA: TGTGCCAGCAGCCCTCGGGCCCTATATGGCTACACCTTC. Translated: CASSPRALYGYTF. The V call is TRBV14, the J call TRBJ1-2; unclear D gene. There are 13 residues in the CDR3. Germline lookup yields CDR1 SGHDN and CDR2 FVKESK. Trimming took off 4 bases at V and 5 bases at J, with 11 bases between the two ends.

V gene TRBV28 combines with J gene TRBJ2-1, with 12 bases lining up with TRBD2. Germline V gene sequence: CDR1 MDHEN, CDR2 SYDVKM. The CDR3 runs 15 residues. Unmatched junction bases numbered 4, after V lost 3 bases and J lost 7 bases. Here the CDR3 reads CASSFFLAGGNEQFF. In nucleotides, the CDR3 is TGTGCCAGCAGTTTTTTCCTAGCGGGGGGGAATGAGCAGTTCTTC.

V is TRBV7-9 and J is TRBJ2-2; D gene unclear. The germline CDR1 and CDR2 sequences are SEHNR and FQNEAQ (reference sequence). Trimming left V 8 bases short and J 7 bases short, with 5 bases between. The CDR3 spans 10 residues. The chain's CDR3 is CASHYGELFF. The CDR3 DNA follows: TGTGCCAGCCATTACGGGGAGCTGTTTTTT.

This chain links TRBV4-1 with TRBJ1-2; weak D call: TRBD1 (6 bases). The CDR3 consists of 16 residues. Trimming pared 4 bases from V and 4 bases from J, leaving 19 bases between. Germline-derived CDR1 and CDR2 are MGHRA and YSYEKL. The CDR3 DNA follows: TGCGCCAGCAGCCCGTCCTTTTCAGGGGTCGGCTATGGCTACACCTTC. It codes for CASSPSFSGVGYGYTF.

This clone was counted ten times or more. V gene TRBV9 combines with J gene TRBJ1-2; 7 nucleotides match TRBD1. The CDR3 loop spans 13 amino acids. V was pared by 3 bases and J by 6 bases, with 5 bases of the junction left unmatched. Germline V gene lookup returns CDR1 SGDLS and CDR2 YYNGEE. CDR3 loop: CASSAGGGNGYTF. The DNA for the CDR3 is TGTGCCAGCAGCGCCGGAGGGGGCAATGGCTACACCTTC.

The chain employs TRBV7-9 and TRBJ2-5; 9 bases are a match to TRBD2. This CDR3 has 15 residues. V was clipped by 2 bases and J by 5 bases; unmatched bases: 6. Germline lookup yields CDR1 SEHNR and CDR2 FQNEAQ (reference sequence). The CDR3 protein is CASSLYLAGLETQYF. CDR3 coding DNA: TGTGCCAGCAGCTTATATCTAGCGGGGCTGGAGACCCAGTACTTC.

The chain couples TRBV19 to TRBJ2-1; D assignment may be TRBD1 or TRBD2 (6 bases each). Germline CDR1 and CDR2: LNHDA and SQIVND (reference sequence). V lost 5 bases and J 0 bases, leaving 11 bases between the germline ends. This CDR3 is 15 amino acids long. CDR3 in amino acids: CASSLKGGSYNEQFF. CDR3 in DNA: TGTGCCAGTAGTCTGAAGGGGGGCTCCTACAATGAGCAGTTCTTC.

The chain joins TRBV4-1 to TRBJ2-7, with D unclear. The V gene lost 1 base and the J gene lost 0 bases, with 10 bases spanning the gap. The CDR3 is 15 residues long. Germline V gives CDR1 MGHRA, CDR2 YSYEKL. In DNA, the CDR3 is TGCGCCAGCAGCCAAGCATCCGGACCCTCCTACGAGCAGTACTTC. As protein: CASSQASGPSYEQYF.

V gene TRBV28 combines with J gene TRBJ1-2; tentatively, D is TRBD1 (5 bases). CDR1 MDHEN and CDR2 SYDVKM come from the germline V gene. Trimming removed 2 bases from V and 4 bases from J, with 11 bases in between. The CDR3 sequence is 14 residues long. As DNA, the CDR3 is TGTGCCAGCAGTTTAGGCGGGGCGGCCTATGGCTACACCTTC. It translates to CASSLGGAAYGYTF.

V and J are TRBV7-3 and TRBJ2-1; tentatively, D is TRBD2 (5 bases). V lost 5 bases and J lost 10, with 18 bases in between. The CDR3 has 14 residues. In germline, CDR1 is SGHTA, CDR2 FQGTGA. As DNA, the CDR3 is TGTGCCAGCAGCCCAGACTCCGGACTTGGAGAGCAGTTCTTC. This codes for CASSPDSGLGEQFF.

This clone was observed once. The chain recombines TRBV19 with TRBJ1-1; no firm D call. This CDR3 has 16 residues. V gave up 0 bases and J gave up 0 bases, with 11 bases separating them. Per the germline V gene, CDR1 is LNHDA and CDR2 is SQIVND (reference sequence). CDR3 DNA sequence: TGTGCCAGTAGTATAGATGGAAACAGCCTGAACACTGAAGCTTTCTTT. It is translated as CASSIDGNSLNTEAFF.

The genes are TRBV6-1 and TRBJ2-1; possibly TRBD2 for D (6 bases). CDR3 length: 14 amino acids. Trimming pared 1 base from V and 6 bases from J, leaving 10 bases between. In germline, CDR1 is MNHNS, CDR2 SASEGT. This chain's CDR3 is CASSEEWRGNEQFF. The CDR3, as DNA: TGTGCCAGCAGTGAAGAGTGGAGGGGCAATGAGCAGTTCTTC.

J is TRBJ2-1 and V is TRBV7-9; 8 bases are shared with TRBD1. The CDR3 extends over 14 amino acids. The germline V gene encodes CDR1 SEHNR and CDR2 FQNEAQ (reference sequence). With 2 bases clipped from V and 8 bases from J, the junction kept 5 bases outside the gene matches. In nucleotides, the CDR3 is TGTGCCAGCAGCTTACAGGGGGCGTGGGATGAGCAGTTCTTC. This translates into CASSLQGAWDEQFF.

The chain links TRBV27 to TRBJ1-6, with a weak D call TRBD1 (5 bases). V lost 5 bases, J lost 6 bases, and 11 bases lay in between. Germline CDR1 MNHEY, CDR2 SMNVEV (reference sequence). CDR3 length: 14 residues. CDR3 in DNA: TGTGCCAGCAGTCCCGGGGCAGGTAATTCACCCCTCCACTTT. Residues: CASSPGAGNSPLHF.

V usage is TRBV5-1 and J usage is TRBJ2-3, with 8 bases lining up with TRBD2. Germline CDR1 is SGHRS and CDR2 is YFSETQ. Trimming removed 4 bases from V and 3 bases from J; junction bases left unmatched: 16. The length of the CDR3 is 18 residues. The CDR3 loop is CASSQLGIAGKGTDTQYF. CDR3 bases: TGCGCCAGCAGCCAACTCGGGATAGCGGGAAAGGGAACAGATACGCAGTATTTT. Based on the CDR3 plus reference TRBV5-1 and TRBJ2-3, the full variable domain is KAGVTQTPRYLIKTRGQQVTLSCSPISGHRSVSWYQQTPGQGLQFLFEYFSETQRNKGNFPGRFSGRQFSNSRSEMNVSTLELGDSALYLCASSQLGIAGKGTDTQYFGPGTRLTVL.

The chain is built from TRBV28 and TRBJ1-4; the D is unclear. Germline loops: CDR1 MDHEN, CDR2 SYDVKM. This CDR3 is built from 11 residues. Trimming removed 8 bases from V and 4 bases from J, with 5 bases in between. The DNA of the CDR3 is TGTGCCAGCGGGATTAATGAAAAACTGTTTTTT. Its translation: CASGINEKLFF.

A few counts support this clone. This rearrangement joins TRBV12-5 to TRBJ2-3, with TRBD1 matching 7 bases. The CDR3 is made up of 14 amino acids. The J segment lost 1 base and the V segment lost 10 bases, leaving 8 bases of the junction unmatched. Looked up from germline, CDR1 is LGHNT and CDR2 is FRNRAP. DNA for the CDR3: TGTGCTAAACCCGGACAGGATCGCACAGATACGCAGTATTTT. Residues: CAKPGQDRTDTQYF.